This TCR beta chain stems from a study of blood T cell repertoires in COVID-19. The wider study: Acute and convalescent COVID-19 specimens originated in the United States, Italy and Spain. Sample material is recorded as cDNA or gDNA derived from T cells, B-cell-depleted T cells, or PBMCs.

Cohort allocation depended upon clinical history that participants reported. Original analysis: Estimates of nucleated cell counts were drawn from the amplification of reference gene primers. The table came from immunoSEQ multiplex PCR; TCRdb's copy has only in-frame clones and leaves some out. The V and J calls and the clone size are those of that table, but D and trimming were determined from the DNA. The sample lists roughly 300,000 clones; about 86% were seen once. Looked up from germline, CDR1 is SEHNR and CDR2 is FQNEAQ (reference sequence). Trimming at V came to 3 bases and at J to 2 bases, leaving 12 bases not matched to a gene. The CDR3 loop spans 17 amino acids.

The V and J genes are TRBV7-9 and TRBJ2-7; 8 bases map to TRBD1. This TCR was sampled from a woman aged 40-49 years with acute COVID-19. What was sequenced was PBMCs or T cells enriched from blood (not recorded which). CDR3 sequence: CASSFLLRQGLTYEQYF. The CDR3 nucleotides are TGTGCCAGCAGCTTTCTCCTAAGACAGGGGTTAACCTACGAGCAGTACTTC.